Listed below are T cell receptor beta chains from one sample, sequenced in a study of shared clonotypes between healthy human individuals. The table came from immunoSEQ multiplex PCR; TCRdb's copy has only in-frame clones and leaves some out. The table lists millions of clones, more than 90% of them singletons. Sequenced: naive CD4+ T cells sorted from blood. Every receptor here comes from a man aged 18 to 29 in good health. CDR3s include the opening cysteine and the closing phenylalanine or tryptophan. A D gene is named only where the DNA matches it firmly. Expanded clones get a size class; other rows say once, few or many, or leave the size out.

TRBV10-3	TRBD2	NA	TRBJ2-3	CAISESRGGNTDTQYF	TGTGCCATCAGTGAATCCCGGGGGGGAAACACAGATACGCAGTATTTT
TRBV19	NA	NA	TRBJ1-1	CASFERTEAFF	TGTGCCAGCTTCGAGAGAACTGAAGCTTTCTTT
TRBV4-1	NA	NA	TRBJ2-7	CASRNFVGQPPYEQYF	TGCGCCAGCAGGAATTTCGTGGGACAACCACCCTACGAGCAGTACTTC
TRBV19	NA	NA	TRBJ1-3	CASRLISGNTIYF	TGTGCCAGTAGGTTGATCTCTGGAAACACCATATATTTT
TRBV6-1	NA	NA	TRBJ1-1	CASRVKNTEAFF	TGTGCCAGCAGAGTAAAGAACACTGAAGCTTTCTTT
TRBV18	NA	few	TRBJ2-1	CASSPTVRGSNEQFF	TGTGCCAGCTCACCGACAGTCCGGGGGAGCAATGAGCAGTTCTTC
TRBV28	NA	NA	TRBJ2-7	CASSLQGRGQYF	TGTGCCAGCAGTTTACAGGGCCGGGGGCAGTACTTC
TRBV10-3	NA	NA	TRBJ2-5	CAIIRVSGLGTETQYF	TGTGCCATCATTCGGGTCTCGGGCCTCGGTACAGAGACCCAGTACTTC
TRBV7-9	NA	NA	TRBJ2-7	CASSLEYEQYF	TGTGCCAGCAGCCTCGAATACGAGCAGTACTTC
TRBV2	TRBD1	NA	TRBJ1-6	CASRRSGQKDNSPLHF	TGTGCCAGCAGACGTTCGGGACAGAAAGATAATTCACCCCTCCACTTT
TRBV6-1	TRBD1	NA	TRBJ2-1	CASSTDRSSYNEQFF	TGTGCCAGCAGCACGGACAGGAGCTCCTACAATGAGCAGTTCTTC
TRBV11-2	TRBD1	NA	TRBJ1-3	CASSLSGGVGNTIYF	TGTGCCAGCAGCTTATCAGGGGGAGTTGGAAACACCATATATTTT
TRBV6-1	NA	once	TRBJ2-1	CASRSGTEQFF	TGTGCCAGCAGGAGCGGGACAGAGCAGTTCTTC
TRBV6-6	NA	NA	TRBJ1-2	CASSYGDGRFDGYTF	TGTGCCAGCAGTTACGGGGACGGAAGGTTCGATGGCTACACCTTC
TRBV14	NA	NA	TRBJ1-1	CASSQLGGVNTEAFF	TGTGCCAGCAGCCAATTGGGGGGCGTGAACACTGAAGCTTTCTTT
TRBV11-2	NA	NA	TRBJ2-7	CASSFSPVEEQYF	TGTGCCAGCAGCTTCAGCCCCGTAGAAGAGCAGTACTTC
TRBV5-1	NA	NA	TRBJ2-3	CASSLGQGSTDTQYF	TGCGCCAGCAGCTTGGGGCAGGGGAGCACAGATACGCAGTATTTT
TRBV6-1	NA	NA	TRBJ1-2	CASSEAGTYGYTF	TGTGCCAGCAGTGAGGCGGGTACCTATGGCTACACCTTC
TRBV6-5	NA	few	TRBJ2-6	CASSYWSSGANVLTF	TGTGCCAGCAGTTACTGGAGCTCTGGGGCCAACGTCCTGACTTTC
TRBV5-4	NA	NA	TRBJ2-3	CASNRRGLKSTDTQYF	TGTGCCAGCAACCGTAGGGGACTTAAAAGCACAGATACGCAGTATTTT
TRBV18	NA	NA	TRBJ1-1	CASSPWGISDTEAFF	TGTGCCAGCTCACCTTGGGGAATCTCAGACACTGAAGCTTTCTTT
TRBV7-2	NA	NA	TRBJ1-2	CASSLAGESGSGYTF	TGTGCCAGCAGCTTAGCTGGAGAGTCAGGGAGTGGCTACACCTTC
TRBV5-1	NA	NA	TRBJ2-1	CASSRTASRNNEQFF	TGCGCCAGCAGCCGAACTGCCTCAAGGAACAATGAGCAGTTCTTC
TRBV7-9	NA	NA	TRBJ2-7	CASSSSTGSYEQYF	TGTGCCAGCAGCTCTTCTACAGGGTCCTACGAGCAGTACTTC
TRBV28	NA	NA	TRBJ2-7	CASTDKAYEQYF	TGTGCCAGCACCGACAAAGCCTACGAGCAGTACTTC
TRBV2	TRBD2	few	TRBJ2-7	CASSEGLAGVGEQYF	TGTGCCAGCAGTGAAGGTCTAGCGGGAGTTGGCGAGCAGTACTTC
TRBV5-4	NA	NA	TRBJ1-1	CASSFGLSAEAFF	TGTGCCAGCAGCTTCGGGTTATCGGCTGAAGCTTTCTTT
TRBV11-3	NA	once	TRBJ2-7	CASSKQGSYEQYF	TGTGCCAGCAGCAAACAGGGCTCCTACGAGCAGTACTTC
TRBV5-1	TRBD2	NA	TRBJ2-3	CASSQDGLATDTQYF	TGCGCCAGCAGCCAAGATGGACTAGCGACAGATACGCAGTATTTT
TRBV19	NA	NA	TRBJ2-7	CASSIGDKSYEQYF	TGTGCCAGTAGTATAGGAGACAAGTCCTACGAGCAGTACTTC
TRBV28	TRBD1	NA	TRBJ2-7	CASSQSGTGGYEQYF	TGTGCCAGCAGTCAATCCGGGACAGGCGGCTACGAGCAGTACTTC
TRBV9	TRBD1	NA	TRBJ2-3	CASSVPKPGQSTDTQYF	TGTGCCAGCAGCGTACCTAAGCCGGGACAGAGCACAGATACGCAGTATTTT
TRBV6-1	TRBD2	NA	TRBJ2-7	CASSDTSGYSYEQYF	TGTGCCAGCAGTGACACTAGCGGTTACTCCTACGAGCAGTACTTC
TRBV19	TRBD1	NA	TRBJ2-7	CASSRTGDSSYEQYF	TGTGCCAGTAGCCGGACAGGGGACAGCTCCTACGAGCAGTACTTC
TRBV7-9	NA	NA	TRBJ2-3	CGAASTDTQYF	TGTGGGGCAGCTAGCACAGATACGCAGTATTTT
TRBV4-2	NA	NA	TRBJ1-2	CASSPGNYGYTF	TGTGCCAGCAGCCCAGGGAACTATGGCTACACCTTC
TRBV29-1	TRBD1	once	TRBJ1-4	CSVAPRGTGSGKLFF	TGCAGCGTTGCGCCCCGGGGGACAGGGTCTGGAAAACTGTTTTTT
TRBV6-5	NA	few	TRBJ1-5	CASGDTGAQHF	TGTGCCAGCGGGGATACCGGGGCCCAGCATTTT
TRBV9	NA	NA	TRBJ2-2	CASSVSSGRGTGELFF	TGTGCCAGCAGCGTAAGTTCCGGGAGAGGCACCGGGGAGCTGTTTTTT
TRBV7-9	NA	NA	TRBJ1-2	CASSLDLGAGYGYTF	TGTGCCAGCAGCTTAGATCTGGGGGCAGGCTATGGCTACACCTTC
TRBV27	NA	NA	TRBJ1-6	CASSLRGVVSPLHF	TGTGCCAGCAGTTTAAGGGGTGTGGTTTCACCCCTCCACTTT
TRBV6-1	TRBD1	NA	TRBJ2-1	CASSTGAGNEQFF	TGTGCCAGCAGCACAGGGGCGGGTAATGAGCAGTTCTTC
TRBV2	TRBD1	NA	TRBJ1-3	CASSEGTGWSGNTIYF	TGTGCCAGCAGCGAAGGGACAGGGTGGTCTGGAAACACCATATATTTT
TRBV6-6	NA	once	TRBJ2-5	CASLMDPWETQYF	TGTGCCAGTCTAATGGATCCGTGGGAGACCCAGTACTTC
TRBV6-5	NA	once	TRBJ1-1	CASSSTGRGTEAFF	TGTGCCAGCAGTTCCACGGGACGGGGCACTGAAGCTTTCTTT
TRBV6-1	NA	NA	TRBJ1-2	CASSGLGPPNYGYTF	TGTGCCAGCAGTGGATTGGGGCCTCCTAACTATGGCTACACCTTC
TRBV5-5	NA	NA	TRBJ2-5	CASSLLANPGTQYF	TGTGCCAGCAGCCTGCTAGCCAACCCAGGGACCCAGTACTTC
TRBV27	NA	NA	TRBJ1-2	CASRTGTYGYTF	TGTGCCAGTCGAACAGGGACCTATGGCTACACCTTC
TRBV13	NA	NA	TRBJ2-4	CASSLVRSDGDIQYF	TGTGCCAGCAGCTTAGTACGTAGCGATGGGGACATTCAGTACTTC
TRBV27	TRBD2	NA	TRBJ2-1	CASSLRAGGLYNEQFF	TGTGCCAGCAGTTTACGAGCGGGGGGACTCTACAATGAGCAGTTCTTC
TRBV2	TRBD1	NA	TRBJ2-7	CASSKRTGSGGEQYF	TGTGCCAGCAGTAAGAGGACAGGGTCAGGGGGCGAGCAGTACTTC
TRBV14	NA	NA	TRBJ1-2	CASSQDDPGYTF	TGTGCCAGCAGCCAAGATGACCCTGGCTACACCTTC
TRBV11-2	TRBD2	once	TRBJ2-7	CASLAGGIGEQYF	TGTGCCAGCTTAGCGGGAGGTATCGGAGAGCAGTACTTC
TRBV5-1	TRBD2	NA	TRBJ2-5	CASSLTSLLAGVETQYF	TGCGCCAGCAGCCTAACCTCCTTACTAGCGGGAGTGGAGACCCAGTACTTC
TRBV11-1	TRBD1	NA	TRBJ1-3	CASSWTGNSGNTIYF	TGTGCCAGCAGCTGGACAGGAAACTCTGGAAACACCATATATTTT
TRBV2	NA	NA	TRBJ2-7	CASSGGYEQYF	TGTGCCAGCAGTGGTGGCTACGAGCAGTACTTC
TRBV18	TRBD2	NA	TRBJ2-3	CASSPGLAGRLSTSTDTQYF	TGTGCCAGCTCACCGGGGCTAGCGGGGCGACTTAGTACTAGCACAGATACGCAGTATTTT
TRBV20-1	NA	NA	TRBJ2-7	CSGVGTEQYF	TGCAGTGGGGTAGGGACCGAGCAGTACTTC
TRBV6-5	TRBD2	NA	TRBJ2-1	CASSWTSGAYNEQFF	TGTGCCAGCAGTTGGACTAGCGGGGCATACAATGAGCAGTTCTTC